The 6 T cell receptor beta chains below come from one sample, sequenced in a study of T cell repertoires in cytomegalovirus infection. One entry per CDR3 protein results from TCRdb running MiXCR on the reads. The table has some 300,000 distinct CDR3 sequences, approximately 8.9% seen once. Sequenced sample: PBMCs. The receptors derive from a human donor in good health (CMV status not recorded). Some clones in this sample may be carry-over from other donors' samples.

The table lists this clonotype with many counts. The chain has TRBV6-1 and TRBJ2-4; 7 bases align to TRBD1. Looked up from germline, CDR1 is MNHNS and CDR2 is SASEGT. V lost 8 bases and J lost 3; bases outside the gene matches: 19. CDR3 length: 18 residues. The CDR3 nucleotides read TGTGCCAGCGTGACCGGATCACTAAACAGGGGCGACAAAAACATTCAGTACTTC. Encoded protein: CASVTGSLNRGDKNIQYF.

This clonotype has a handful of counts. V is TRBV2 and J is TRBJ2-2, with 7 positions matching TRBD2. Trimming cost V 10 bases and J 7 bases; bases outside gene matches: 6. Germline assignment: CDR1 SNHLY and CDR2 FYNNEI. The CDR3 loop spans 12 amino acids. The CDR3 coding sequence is TGTGCCATAGACAGCGGGGACGGGGAGCTGTTTTTT. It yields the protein CAIDSGDGELFF.

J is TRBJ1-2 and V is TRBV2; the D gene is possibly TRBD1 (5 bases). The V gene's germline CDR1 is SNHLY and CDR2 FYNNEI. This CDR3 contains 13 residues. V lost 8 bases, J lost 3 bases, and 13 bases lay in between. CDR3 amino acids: CASPRGRDYGYTF. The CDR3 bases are TGTGCCAGCCCCCGGGGCCGAGACTATGGCTACACCTTC.

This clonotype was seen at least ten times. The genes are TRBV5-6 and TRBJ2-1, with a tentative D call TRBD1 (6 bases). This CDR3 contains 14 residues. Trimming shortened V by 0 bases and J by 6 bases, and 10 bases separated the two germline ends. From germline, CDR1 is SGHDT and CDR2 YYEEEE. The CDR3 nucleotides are TGTGCCAGCAGCTTGGACAGGGTTGCCAATGAGCAGTTCTTC. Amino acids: CASSLDRVANEQFF.

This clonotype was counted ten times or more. CDR3 DNA sequence: TGTGCCAGCAGCTTAGAGGACCGCGTTTTAGGGACCCAGTACTTC. Protein product: CASSLEDRVLGTQYF. The genes are TRBV7-6 and TRBJ2-5; D call uncertain. Germline V gene lookup returns CDR1 SGHVS and CDR2 FNYEAQ. Trimming pared 1 base from V and 7 bases from J, leaving 16 bases between. The CDR3 is 15 amino acids.

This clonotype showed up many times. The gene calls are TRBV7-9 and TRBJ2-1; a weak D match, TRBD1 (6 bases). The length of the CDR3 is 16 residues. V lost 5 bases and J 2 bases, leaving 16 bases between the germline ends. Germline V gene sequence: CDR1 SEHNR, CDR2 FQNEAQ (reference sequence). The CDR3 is CASSHSTGLAYNEQFF. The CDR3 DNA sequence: TGTGCCAGCAGCCACTCGACAGGACTGGCCTACAATGAGCAGTTCTTC.